A single sample is the source of the 9 T cell receptor beta chains below, sequenced in a study of T cells in Graves' hyperthyroidism and ophthalmopathy (dated by TCRdb to between 2018 and 2020). The library was built by means of multiplex PCR. Sequencing instrument: Illumina HiSeq 2000. The TCR beta CDR3 regions were amplified from the RNA transcripts. The TCR CDR3 was subjected to a first round of RT-PCR using the HTBI primer set and the Qiagen OneStep RT-PCR kit. TCRdb reprocessing: public reads trimmed at Q25 with fastp, clones called with MiXCR, in-frame beta chains kept. Rows are unified per CDR3 protein, each entry keeping the most common DNA and genes. Here the sample has around 280,000 distinct CDR3 sequences; roughly an eighth occur a single time. The ten largest clones represent around 8% of the sample. Material for sequencing was blood. The receptors shown here come from a woman aged 40 to 50 with Graves' hyperthyroidism.

This clonotype was found a few times. The chain combines TRBV9 with TRBJ2-7, with D uncertain. With 0 bases removed from V and 2 bases from J, the gap between germline ends came to 9 bases. The CDR3 totals 14 residues. Germline CDR1 and CDR2: SGDLS and YYNGEE. The CDR3, as DNA: TGTGCCAGCAGCGTAGGTCTAACGGCCTACGAGCAGTACTTC. Translated: CASSVGLTAYEQYF.

This clonotype was found a few times. The V call is TRBV20-1, the J call TRBJ2-1; D remains unclear. V dropped 0 bases and J dropped 0 bases, with 12 bases sitting between them. The CDR3 sequence is 16 residues long. Germline-derived CDR1 and CDR2 are DFQATT and SNEGSKA (reference sequence). The CDR3 nucleotides are TGCAGTGCTAGAGATCTACCAAAGGGCTCCTACAATGAGCAGTTCTTC. Translated, it gives CSARDLPKGSYNEQFF.

This clonotype was seen at least ten times. J is TRBJ1-6 and V is TRBV2, with D perhaps matching TRBD1 (6 bases). Trimming pared 4 bases from V and 4 bases from J, leaving 8 bases between. Germline V gene sequence: CDR1 SNHLY, CDR2 FYNNEI. There are 14 residues in the CDR3. Here the CDR3 DNA reads TGTGCCAGCAGTGGGGGGCCTTATAATTCACCCCTCCACTTT. This sequence encodes CASSGGPYNSPLHF.

This clonotype has ten or more counts. This chain joins TRBV20-1 and TRBJ1-6; D call uncertain. V lost 2 bases, J lost 0 bases, and 5 bases lay in between. The CDR3 loop spans 14 amino acids. Germline V gives CDR1 DFQATT, CDR2 SNEGSKA (reference sequence). The CDR3 DNA follows: TGCAGTGCTAGACAGAGCTCCTATAATTCACCCCTCCACTTT. As protein: CSARQSSYNSPLHF.

This clonotype was counted at least ten times. An end of the junction differs from the germline gene, which may be a read error. This chain joins TRBV5-1 and TRBJ2-7; TRBD1 matches 11 bases. Germline values: CDR1 SGHRS, CDR2 YFSETQ. The CDR3 totals 14 residues. The CDR3 DNA reads TGTGCCAGCAGTTTAGGGACAGGGGGGGATGAGCAGTACTTC. This sequence encodes CASSLGTGGDEQYF. Drawing the rest from reference TRBV5-1 and TRBJ2-7, the complete variable domain is KAGVTQTPRYLIKTRGQQVTLSCSPISGHRSVSWYQQTPGQGLQFLFEYFSETQRNKGNFPGRFSGRQFSNSRSEMNVSTLELGDSALYLCASSLGTGGDEQYFGPGTRLTVT.

This clonotype was counted only a few times. The rearrangement joins TRBV6-5 to TRBJ2-2; D remains unclear. This CDR3 contains 14 residues. Germline CDR1 and CDR2: MNHEY and SVGAGI. Trimming removed 2 bases from V and 1 base from J, with 5 bases in between. CDR3 sequence reads: CASSYQQNTGELFF. CDR3 nucleotides: TGTGCCAGCAGTTACCAACAGAACACCGGGGAGCTGTTTTTT.

This clonotype was detected many times. V is TRBV5-1 and J is TRBJ2-7; 8 positions agree with TRBD1. V shed 4 bases and J 6 bases; nucleotides not matched to a gene: 15. This CDR3 has 16 residues. Germline V lookup: CDR1 SGHRS, CDR2 YFSETQ. For the CDR3, the DNA is TGCGCCAGCAGCGCCGGACAGGGCCTGAGTCATGTCGAGCAGTACTTC. This translates into CASSAGQGLSHVEQYF.

This clonotype was seen repeatedly, ten times or more. The gene calls are TRBV7-2 and TRBJ2-3; TRBD2 matches at 11 bases. The CDR3 spans 16 residues. V was pared by 4 bases and J by 2 bases, with 5 bases of the junction left unmatched. Germline assignment: CDR1 SGHTA and CDR2 FQGNSA. The CDR3 DNA is TGTGCCAGCAGCTATCCGGGACTAGCGGCCACAGATACGCAGTATTTT. Protein product: CASSYPGLAATDTQYF.

The table lists this clonotype with many counts. The chain uses TRBV29-1 and TRBJ1-1; possibly TRBD1 for D (5 bases). The CDR3 contains 12 residues. Germline loops: CDR1 SQVTM, CDR2 ANQGSEA. Trimming shortened V by 3 bases and J by 7 bases, and 12 bases separated the two germline ends. CDR3 DNA sequence: TGCAGCGTTGACCAGGGTTTGGTTGAAGCTTTCTTT. Protein product: CSVDQGLVEAFF.